This T cell receptor beta chain was found in a study of glioma-infiltrating T cells. Germline lookup yields CDR1 MDHEN and CDR2 SYDVKM. There are 15 residues in the CDR3. V lost 6 bases to trimming and J lost 3 bases, with 16 bases between them. As to this clonotype: Antigen specificity is unknown.

General observations from the study: Non-neoplastic patients had below-expected tissue-blood divergence, while all gliomas exceeded expectation. A blood CDR3 motif signature was depleted in highly divergent patients.

Using RNA template, CDR3s of TCR alpha and beta were amplified with iRepertoire arm-PCR. Tissue mRNA or PBMC total RNA, about 85-400 ng, went into one-step reverse transcription and amplification. MiXCR was run by TCRdb on the multiplex PCR reads, yielding one entry per CDR3 protein. The data show more than 300,000 distinct CDR3 sequences, roughly two fifths seen once. The chain employs TRBV28 and TRBJ2-3; possible D gene TRBD1, 5 bases. The sample comprised glioma tissue, nonneoplastic brain tissue, or PBMCs (not recorded which). This receptor was obtained from a human donor with low-grade glioma or glioblastoma, undergoing nonglioma brain surgery, or in good health (not recorded which). The DNA of the CDR3 is TGTGCCAGCAGGACGTGGGGCGCCGGGACAGATACGCAGTATTTT. It translates to CASRTWGAGTDTQYF.